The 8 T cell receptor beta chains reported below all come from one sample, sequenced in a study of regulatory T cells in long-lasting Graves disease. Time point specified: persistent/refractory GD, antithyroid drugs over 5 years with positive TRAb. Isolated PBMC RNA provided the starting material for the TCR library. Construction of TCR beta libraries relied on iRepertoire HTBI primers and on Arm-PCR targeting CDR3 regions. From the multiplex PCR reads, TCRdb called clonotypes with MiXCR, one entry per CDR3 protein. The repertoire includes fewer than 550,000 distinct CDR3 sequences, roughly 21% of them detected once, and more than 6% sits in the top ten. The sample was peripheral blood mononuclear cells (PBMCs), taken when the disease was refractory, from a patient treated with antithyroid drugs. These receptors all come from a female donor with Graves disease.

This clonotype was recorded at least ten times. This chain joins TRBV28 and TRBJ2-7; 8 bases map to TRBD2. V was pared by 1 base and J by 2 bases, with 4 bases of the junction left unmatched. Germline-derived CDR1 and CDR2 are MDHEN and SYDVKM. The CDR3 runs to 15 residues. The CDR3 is CASSLSGGGTYEQYF. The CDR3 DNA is TGTGCCAGCAGTTTATCTGGCGGGGGGACCTACGAGCAGTACTTC.

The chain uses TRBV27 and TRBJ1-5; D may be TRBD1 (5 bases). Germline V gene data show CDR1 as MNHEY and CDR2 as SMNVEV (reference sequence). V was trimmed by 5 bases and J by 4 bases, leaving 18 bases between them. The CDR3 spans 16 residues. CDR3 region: CASSPAAGLQNQPQHF. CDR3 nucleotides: TGTGCCAGCAGTCCGGCCGCGGGACTTCAGAATCAGCCCCAGCATTTT.

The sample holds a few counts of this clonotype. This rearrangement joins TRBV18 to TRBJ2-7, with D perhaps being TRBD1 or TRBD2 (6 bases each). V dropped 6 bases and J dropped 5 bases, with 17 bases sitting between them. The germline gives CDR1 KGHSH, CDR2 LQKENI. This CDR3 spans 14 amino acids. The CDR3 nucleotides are TGTGCCAGCTCGCTCTCCGGGGGCGACCACGAGCAGTACTTC. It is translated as CASSLSGGDHEQYF.

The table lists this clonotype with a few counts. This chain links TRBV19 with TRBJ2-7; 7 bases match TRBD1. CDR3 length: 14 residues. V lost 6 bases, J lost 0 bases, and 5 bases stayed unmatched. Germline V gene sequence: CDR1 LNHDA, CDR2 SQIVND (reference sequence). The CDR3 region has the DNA TGTGCCAGTAGAGCGACAGGGCCCTCCTACGAGCAGTACTTC. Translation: CASRATGPSYEQYF. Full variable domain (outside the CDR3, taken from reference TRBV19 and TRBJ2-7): DGGITQSPKYLFRKEGQNVTLSCEQNLNHDAMYWYRQDPGQGLRLIYYSQIVNDFQKGDIAEGYSVSREKKESFPLTVTSAQKNPTAFYLCASRATGPSYEQYFGPGTRLTVT.

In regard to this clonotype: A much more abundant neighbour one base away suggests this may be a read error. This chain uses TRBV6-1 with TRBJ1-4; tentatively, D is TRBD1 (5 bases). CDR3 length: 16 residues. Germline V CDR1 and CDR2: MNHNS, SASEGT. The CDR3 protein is CASSARRQTTDEKLFF. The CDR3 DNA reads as TGTGCCAGCAGCGCCAGGCGACAGACAACTGATGAAAAACTGTTTTTT.

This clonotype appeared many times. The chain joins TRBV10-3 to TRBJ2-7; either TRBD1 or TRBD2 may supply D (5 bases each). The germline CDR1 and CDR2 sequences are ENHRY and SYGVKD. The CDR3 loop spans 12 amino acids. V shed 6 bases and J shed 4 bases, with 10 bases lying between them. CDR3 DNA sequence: TGTGCCATCAGCGGGACCCCGTACGAGCAGTACTTC. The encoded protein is CAISGTPYEQYF.

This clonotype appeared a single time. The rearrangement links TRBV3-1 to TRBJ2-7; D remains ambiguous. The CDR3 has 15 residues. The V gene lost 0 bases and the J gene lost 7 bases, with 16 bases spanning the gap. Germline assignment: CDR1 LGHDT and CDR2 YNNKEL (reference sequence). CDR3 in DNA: TGTGCCAGCAGCCAAGATTGGCTTCCCCTACGAGAGCAGTACTTC. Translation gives CASSQDWLPLREQYF.

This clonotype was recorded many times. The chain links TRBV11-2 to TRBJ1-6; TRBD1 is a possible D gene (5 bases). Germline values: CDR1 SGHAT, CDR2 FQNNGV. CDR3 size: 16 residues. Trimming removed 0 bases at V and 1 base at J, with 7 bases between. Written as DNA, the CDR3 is TGTGCCAGCAGCTTAGAGGGGACTTCCTATAATTCACCCCTCCACTTT. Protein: CASSLEGTSYNSPLHF.